The source of this TCR beta chain is a study of cytomegalovirus exposure and HLA in healthy donors. Study-level results: Analyses of presence/absence relied on an assumption of roughly uniform sequencing depth across donors. Association of approximately 16,000 TCR beta sequences with HLA alleles was found at 0.05 false discovery rate in a later analysis. With later analysis, a missense DCLRE1C variant became linked to TCR beta V- and J-gene trimming.

With V trimmed by 1 base and J by 4 bases, 3 bases remained unmatched. The germline gives CDR1 SEHNR, CDR2 FQNEAQ (reference sequence). The CDR3 contains 15 residues. Of note for this clone: Antigen: not known.

PCR employed 60 Vbeta and 13 Jbeta primers. This table comes from immunoSEQ multiplex PCR, and its TCRdb copy is limited to in-frame clones, with some not included. This sample's clone table lists about 34,000 clones. Sequenced: PBMCs. This clonotype was obtained from a woman between 35 and 50 years old in good health and CMV-seropositive. The chain carries TRBV7-9 and TRBJ2-1; 8 bases are a match to TRBD2. CDR3 sequence reads: CASSLVAGQYNEQFF. The CDR3, as DNA: TGTGCCAGCAGCTTAGTAGCGGGGCAATACAATGAGCAGTTCTTC.